This T cell receptor (beta chain) was captured in a study of shared clonotypes between healthy human individuals. Study-level background: For every donor, three CD4 naive, three CD4 memory, two CD8 naive and one CD8 memory plates were used. Study-wide results and limits: In several donors, about 5% of naive CD4 clonotypes appeared in common.

Remarks on this clone: The target antigen is unknown. A read error may account for a junction end that differs from germline.

This CDR3 has 15 amino acids. Germline V lookup: CDR1 SGHDT, CDR2 YYEEEE. Only Caucasian adults living in Nashville, Tennessee served as donors. Replicate PCRs run on sorted subsets employed around 200 ng DNA, roughly 30,000 T cell genomes. The assay was immunoSEQ multiplex PCR, and TCRdb's table has in-frame clones only and misses some. The sample records 2,500,000 or so clones, over 85% being singletons. V usage is TRBV5-6 and J usage is TRBJ1-1; D may be TRBD1 (5 bases). This receptor was obtained from a young man in good health. Sequencing input: naive CD4+ T cells sorted from blood. Subset specified: CD45RA+ positively selected. The CDR3 nucleotides are TGTGCCAGCAGCTTGCCCGGGACGCTGAACATTGAAGCTTTCTTT. Protein product: CASSLPGTLNIEAFF.